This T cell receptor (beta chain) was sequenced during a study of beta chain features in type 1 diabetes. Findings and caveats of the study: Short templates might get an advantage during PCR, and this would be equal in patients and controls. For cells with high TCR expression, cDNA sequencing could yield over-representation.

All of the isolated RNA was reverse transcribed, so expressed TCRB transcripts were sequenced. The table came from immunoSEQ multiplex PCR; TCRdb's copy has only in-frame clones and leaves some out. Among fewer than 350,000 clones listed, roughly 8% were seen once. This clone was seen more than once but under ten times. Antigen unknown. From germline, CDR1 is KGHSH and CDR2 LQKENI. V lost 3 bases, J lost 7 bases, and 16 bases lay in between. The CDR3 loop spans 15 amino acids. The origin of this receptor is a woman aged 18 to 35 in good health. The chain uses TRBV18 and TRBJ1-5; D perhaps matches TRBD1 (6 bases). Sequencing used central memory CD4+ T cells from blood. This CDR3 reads CASSPWDNGGQPQHF. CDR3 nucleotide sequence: TGTGCCAGCTCACCTTGGGACAACGGAGGGCAGCCCCAGCATTTT.